These T cell receptor beta chains were read from a single sample in a study of blood T cell repertoires in COVID-19. The method was immunoSEQ multiplex PCR; TCRdb's version includes in-frame clones alone and lacks a portion of them. The sample carries roughly 250,000 clones, 70% to 90% recorded once. Sample: PBMCs or T cells enriched from blood (not recorded which). The receptors here all came from a woman aged 45-65 years who had recovered from COVID-19. CDR3s include the opening cysteine and the closing phenylalanine or tryptophan. Clone sizes are given selectively: once, few, many, or a class where the clone is expanded.

NA	TRBV7-9	TRBJ1-6	CASSSGDRDNSPLHF
NA	TRBV18	TRBJ1-5	CASSPSSNQPQHF
once	TRBV19	TRBJ2-7	CASSPRLAGTSYEQYF
NA	TRBV3-1/TRBV3-2	TRBJ2-1	CASTGTRQGNEQFF
NA	TRBV7-8	TRBJ2-3	CASTFKDTQYF
NA	TRBV7-2	TRBJ1-1	CASSLRGTVNTEAFF
once	TRBV11-1	TRBJ2-5	CASSLSGQDQETQYF
NA	TRBV9	TRBJ1-3	CASSVTGASGNTIYF
NA	TRBV27	TRBJ1-2	CASSPGDRGNWWYGYTF
NA	TRBV7-3	TRBJ2-2	CASSTRASLNTGEQFF
NA	TRBV6-4	TRBJ2-1	CASSDSFGDSGNEQFF
NA	TRBV4-2	TRBJ2-3	CASSQDGTEASDTQYF
NA	TRBV5-1	TRBJ2-7	CASSVQGFPYEQYF
NA	TRBV19	TRBJ2-1	CASSTGQVSEQFF
NA	TRBV21-1	TRBJ2-5	CARKLKGDNETQYF
NA	TRBV5-1	TRBJ1-1	CASSYEGQGGTEAFF
NA	TRBV29-1	TRBJ2-5	CSVRVRGGRQETQYF
once	TRBV19	TRBJ2-3	CASSSISGSDTQYF
NA	TRBV7-9	TRBJ2-1	CASSLLRPGIYNEQFF
NA	TRBV28	TRBJ2-7	CASSFPPHDGSYEQYF
NA	TRBV6-5	TRBJ1-2	CASSFIRAGHYGYTF
NA	TRBV10-3	TRBJ1-1	CAISPQGADTEAFF
NA	TRBV6-5	TRBJ1-1	CASAEQGYTEAFF
once	TRBV6-5	TRBJ2-7	CASSQRNPDEQYF
NA	TRBV6-5	TRBJ2-7	CASSFGTSGRTEQYF
NA	TRBV5-1	TRBJ2-6	CASSRLSSGANVLTF
NA	TRBV18	TRBJ2-7	CASSPPGPMMREQYF
NA	TRBV5-1	TRBJ2-1	CASSSAGGSSNEQFF
few	TRBV15	TRBJ1-2	CATSREGRQGDSHTF
NA	TRBV19	TRBJ1-5	CASSKSSHQPQHF
NA	TRBV6-4	TRBJ2-1	CASSDSTGSSYNEQFF
NA	TRBV27	TRBJ1-4	CASSLLGAEKLFF
few	TRBV5-1	TRBJ1-1	CASSLGGVPNTEAFF
NA	TRBV6-1	TRBJ1-5	CASSELLREDQPQHF
NA	TRBV28	TRBJ2-7	CASRASGRGYEQYF
NA	TRBV5-4	TRBJ1-4	CASSQNRNEKLFF
NA	TRBV5-1	TRBJ2-3	CASSLAFASSLLAGSRDTQYF
NA	TRBV27	TRBJ2-7	CASRPGLPSYEQYF
NA	TRBV28	TRBJ1-5	CASSLPAARQPQHF
NA	TRBV18	TRBJ2-1	CASSPRGRGGNEQFF
NA	TRBV3-1/TRBV3-2	TRBJ2-7	CASSQRLGAEYF
NA	TRBV4-2	TRBJ2-7	CASSQDGLAANEQGF
NA	TRBV29-1	TRBJ2-7	CSVARLAGDYEQYF
once	TRBV10-3	TRBJ2-7	CAITQGDEQYF
NA	TRBV19	TRBJ1-4	CASSTTGDNEKLFF
NA	TRBV7-9	TRBJ2-7	CASSWSGTGVSYEQYF